This note documents a single T cell receptor beta chain sequence. Its antigen has not been determined. Per-base qualities were not stored, and no clone one base away is much larger. Each collaborating institution followed its own protocols to collect whole blood in K2EDTA tubes. Collaborator samples were shipped for TCRbeta analysis as frozen whole blood, isolated PBMCs, or DNA extracted from either sample type. This sample stems from a study of blood T cell repertoires in COVID-19 (TCRdb year 2020). As for the study more broadly: Collaborator samples came from the United States, Italy and Spain and covered acute and convalescent phases of COVID-19. The prospective study material was composed of cDNA or gDNA derived from T cells, B-cell-depleted T cells, or PBMCs. Deeply sampled blood TCRbeta repertoires from subjects exposed to, actively infected with, or recovered from COVID-19 were included in the dataset. A freely available public database, intended as a resource for researchers studying the immune response to SARS-CoV-2, is where the repertoires were released. Samples were obtained from the ongoing ImmuneRACE study (first 160 participants) and from about 1,300 subjects provided by 6 global collaborators. Nearly every sample came with metadata listing a de-identified subject ID, COVID-19 status, age in years and sex. Where HLA class I and class II types were available, the types were taken from metadata supplied by the sample provider, not from assay-based typing. Results and caveats for the whole study, not just this receptor: The quantity of clinical and demographic metadata differed by source and by participant and was supplied without curation.

The immunoSEQ Assay, a bias-controlled multiplex PCR, was used to amplify TCRbeta CDR3 regions from genomic DNA. The authors' analysis ran thus. The number of nucleated cells in each sample was estimated by amplification of reference gene primers within the assay. To quantify the absolute abundance of each unique TCRbeta CDR3 rearrangement, sequence reads were collapsed and filtered. For each sample, productive Simpson clonality was calculated as the square root of Simpson's diversity index across productive rearrangements. In its TCRdb copy, this immuneACCESS table keeps in-frame sequences only and misses some clones. Where compared with another copy, unresolved V genes explain less than half of these, and the others have no known cause. That table is the source of V, J and clone size, and D and trimming were worked out from the DNA. The sample contains over 60,000 clones, 86% of them found a single time. Together, the top ten hold under 13% of the sample.

CDR1 KGHSH and CDR2 LQKENI are derived from the germline V gene. The CDR3 numbers 17 residues from cysteine through phenylalanine. Only the CDR3 DNA is retained, 51 bases long and in frame from the first base. V has 0 bases trimmed and J has 11 bases trimmed; junction bases matching no gene number 11. The rearranged chain carries TRBV18 and TRBJ1-6, with TRBD1 matching 9 junction bases. Sequenced sample: peripheral blood. The clonotype originates from a man in his 70s with active or convalescent COVID-19. The DNA sequence is TGTGCCAGCTCACCACCGGGAAGAACAGGGGGCTCAACACCCCTCCACTTT. It is translated as CASSPPGRTGGSTPLHF.